Detailed here is one T cell receptor beta chain. Its target antigen remains unknown. No clone much larger than this one lies a single base away; base qualities are absent. This specimen comes from a study of cytomegalovirus exposure and HLA in healthy donors (dated by TCRdb to 2017 to 2019). Regarding the study in general: An earlier analysis of several hundred of the donors reported 276 Gb of sequence data and some 110 million unique TCR beta sequences obtained from approximately 180 million T cells. About 310 gigabases of sequencing data and 70 million to 85 million unique TCR sequences were included in an early release covering 550 to 800 HLA-typed donors. Of the roughly 400 genotyped donors, roughly 80% fell in the genetic ancestry cluster associated with self-reported Caucasian donors. The aim of the study was to test whether cataloging public T cell receptors could identify signatures of past pathogen exposure. The T cell repertoires of roughly 660 subjects were profiled by immunosequencing and related to cytomegalovirus serostatus. Besides the first cohort of around 700 subjects, a separate validation cohort made up of 120 different subjects was used. The study combined high-throughput TCR immunosequencing, statistical association of individual TCRs with disease status, and machine learning to predict cytomegalovirus infection status. A later analysis re-examined previously published TCR beta repertoires from several hundred donors and added high-resolution HLA genotyping to investigate patterns of TCR occurrence. In the later analysis, no new phenotypic data were used to find candidate immune exposures; instead, reliance was placed on TCR beta sequences and their occurrence across donors. To decide whether each TCR beta V gene segment behaved as functional or pseudogenic, an earlier analysis of nearly 600 of the donors relied on high-throughput TCR beta sequencing. Donor age, sex, ethnicity and CMV serostatus were collected together with the repertoire data. Genome-wide SNP genotypes for about 60% of the roughly 670 donors were used in a later genetic analysis, which treated that subset as a discovery cohort. Every discovery cohort repertoire had been produced on one sequencing platform. Class I and class II HLA loci were covered by the typing at four-digit resolution. The number of typed donors differed by locus: about 620-640 for A, B, C, DRB1 and DQB1; approximately 540 for DQA1; approximately 600 for DPA1; and roughly 470 for DPB1. A few DR-DQ haplotypes were handled as single units for association and clustering because linkage in the cohort was strong. Among roughly 400 genotyped donors of the cohort, an average of approximately 250,000 unique TCR beta nucleotide sequences were sequenced per donor, roughly 20% of them non-productive.

In total, roughly 670 healthy bone marrow donors made up the cohort. Cohort members were all nominally healthy when sampled, although unrecorded immune exposures were likely present. The donor was CMV seronegative and was included in the group of several hundred seronegative cohort members. Each donor provided a peripheral blood sample, and peripheral blood mononuclear cells were used for TCR beta sequencing. The Qiagen DNeasy Blood Extraction Kit was used to extract genomic DNA from the blood cell samples. General findings and caveats noted by the study authors: A later analysis found that HLA-associated TCR beta chains were more clonally expanded and had lower generation probabilities than equally common non-associated chains. Compared with the 666-donor mean, donors in an Asian-associated ancestry cluster had fewer N-insertions in productive TCRs, according to a later genetic analysis. A later analysis found that most CMV-associated TCR beta chains appeared HLA-restricted, with HLA associations seemingly driven largely by CMV exposure. Strong co-occurrence of HLA alleles, especially DR and DQ, made assigning TCR associations to individual alleles difficult. The classifier was reported to diagnose cytomegalovirus status with high specificity and sensitivity in both the original cohort and the validation cohort. The cohort was sequenced for TCR beta chains only, and without alpha or paired-chain data the features that could be detected were limited. Because the 87-base-pair reads could not distinguish some IMGT-functional V segments, including TRBV6-2 and TRBV6-3, those segments were excluded. A cluster of highly shared sequence variants was judged likely to represent a technical artifact of the sequencing pipeline. A few of the identified cytomegalovirus-associated TCR beta chains were confirmed in vitro to be specific for cytomegalovirus antigens. In an earlier analysis of around 500 of the donors, most TCR beta V segments appeared in productive rearrangements about 87% or about 30% of the time, broadly matching IMGT annotations. Because some donors lacked HLA typing at each locus, the association tests relied only on the typed subset. Linkage disequilibrium might explain the correlated functional status among segregating V segments, but an unknown experimental factor could not be excluded. According to a later analysis, parvovirus B19, influenza, CMV and Epstein-Barr virus appeared linked to several top co-occurrence clusters. The authors suggested that the approach could potentially be generalized to other disease states and immunological phenotypes. A further reported finding was that TCR beta sequences accurately predicted the HLA-A and HLA-B alleles for most subjects in the first cohort. The only immune exposure information available for the cohort was CMV serostatus. Most TCR sequences were seen in very few donors, while some public TCRs were found in many individuals. An association between a missense DCLRE1C variant and V-gene and J-gene trimming of TCR beta chains was found in a later genetic analysis and replicated in an independent cohort. The study listed 150 to 200 TCR beta chains as associated with cytomegalovirus. Because counts were too low, roughly 18 rarely observed V segments, including chromosome 9 orphons, were left out of the earlier analysis of 587 of the donors. A later analysis associated 16,951 TCR beta sequences with specific HLA alleles at a false discovery rate of 0.05. In a later analysis, TCR association rates were found to vary across HLA loci, with the most associated TCRs seen for DRB1 alleles and the fewest for HLA-C alleles. The presence/absence analyses assumed that sequencing depth was roughly uniform across donors, and that assumption may not be true.

Receptor amplification or capture employed the immunoSEQ multiplex PCR assay. For the multiplex PCR, a mixture combining 60 forward primers for TCR Vbeta segments and 13 reverse primers for TCR Jbeta segments was used. A multiplex PCR assay on genomic DNA amplified the CDR3 region of rearranged TCR beta genes. On the Illumina HiSeq System, the amplified TCR beta libraries were sequenced as 87-base-pair reads. On the study's bioinformatics: Across the 666 repertoires, a later analysis counted approximately 75 million unique TCR beta chains, roughly 11 million of which were shared by at least two donors. A nearest-neighbor algorithm error-corrected the raw reads and collapsed the reads into unique sequences, merging closely related sequences to remove PCR and sequencing errors. To assign V, D and J gene segments, CDR3 sequences were aligned to IMGT reference sequences. For a sequence to be retained, at least a six-nucleotide match to both a V gene segment and a J gene segment was required. A rearrangement was called productive if the CDR3 had no stop codons and remained in frame with V and J, and every other rearrangement was called non-productive. CDR3 was defined according to IMGT convention as the region running from the second conserved V-encoded cysteine to the conserved J-encoded phenylalanine. The earlier analysis of about 640 of the donors excluded any sequence lacking an unambiguous match to a single V gene segment. An earlier analysis of fewer than 750 of the donors called V segments functional above 56.7% productive rearrangements and segregating when the between-donor standard deviation exceeded 5%. A statistical classification framework was built to diagnose cytomegalovirus status from the catalog of TCR beta chain sequences. In a later analysis, TCR nucleotide sequences were compared against IMGT/GENE-DB human TR gene sequences so that V and J genes could be assigned. A later analysis assigned CDR3 sequences and most-parsimonious VDJ recombination scenarios with the TCRdist pipeline. In a later analysis, every TCR beta chain was defined by the combination of its CDR3 amino acid sequence and its V-gene family, and reads without a unique V-gene family were dropped. In a later analysis, several hundred highly shared, low-generation-probability nucleotide sequences were removed to address suspected cross-contamination and a sequencing artifact. In a later analysis, a clonal expansion index for each public chain was calculated from normalized within-repertoire ranks of inferred template counts. In a later analysis, generation probabilities were computed using a VDJ recombination model fitted to out-of-frame rearrangements, and the results were checked against IGoR. A later analysis scored TCR-TCR, TCR-HLA and TCR-CMV co-occurrence with hypergeometric tests, applying a repertoire-size bias correction to TCR pairs. To estimate false discovery rates, a later analysis permuted the HLA or CMV assignments 20 times. In a later analysis, co-occurring TCRs were grouped using DBSCAN, with TCRdist sequence similarity added in when clustering inside HLA-allele-positive subsets. For co-occurrence clustering, repertoires with fewer than 30,000 or more than 120,000 public chains were excluded, along with about five repertoires with anomalous nucleotide sharing. Here the immuneACCESS table is served through TCRdb, limited to in-frame sequences with V and J called. Missing clones are a known gap in these copies; in checked studies unresolved V genes cover under half, and the rest lacks a known reason. V and J calls and clone size come straight from that table; D and trimming were deduced from the DNA. Present in this sample are about 200,000 clones, around 85% of which were seen just once. Of the sample, 2.3% falls within the top ten clones.

The germline V gene (reference sequence) provides CDR1 SEHNR and CDR2 FQNEAQ. V is shortened by 2 bases, J by 5 bases, and the region joining them spans 10 bases. From the cysteine up to the phenylalanine, the CDR3 has a length of 13 residues. Only the CDR3 region is kept as DNA, spanning 39 bases read in frame from base 1. Sequenced input: PBMCs. The rearranged chain carries TRBV7-9 and TRBJ2-7; the D gene cannot be resolved reliably. The receptor was isolated from a woman aged 50 to 65 in good health and CMV-seronegative. CDR3 protein: CASSLLNPHEQYF. The nucleotide sequence reads as follows: TGTGCCAGCAGCTTACTAAACCCGCACGAGCAGTACTTC.